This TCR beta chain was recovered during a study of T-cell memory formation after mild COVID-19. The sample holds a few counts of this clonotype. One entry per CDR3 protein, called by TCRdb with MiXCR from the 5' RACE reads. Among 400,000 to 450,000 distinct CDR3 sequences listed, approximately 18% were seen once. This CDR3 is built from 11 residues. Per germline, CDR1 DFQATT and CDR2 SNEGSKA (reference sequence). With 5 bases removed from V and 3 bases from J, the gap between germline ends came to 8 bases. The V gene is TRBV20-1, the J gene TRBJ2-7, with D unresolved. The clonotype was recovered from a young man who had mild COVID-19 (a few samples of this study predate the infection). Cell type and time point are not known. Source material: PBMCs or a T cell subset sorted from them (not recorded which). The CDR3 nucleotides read TGCAGTGCTGAGTCTAACTACGAGCAGTACTTC. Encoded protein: CSAESNYEQYF.